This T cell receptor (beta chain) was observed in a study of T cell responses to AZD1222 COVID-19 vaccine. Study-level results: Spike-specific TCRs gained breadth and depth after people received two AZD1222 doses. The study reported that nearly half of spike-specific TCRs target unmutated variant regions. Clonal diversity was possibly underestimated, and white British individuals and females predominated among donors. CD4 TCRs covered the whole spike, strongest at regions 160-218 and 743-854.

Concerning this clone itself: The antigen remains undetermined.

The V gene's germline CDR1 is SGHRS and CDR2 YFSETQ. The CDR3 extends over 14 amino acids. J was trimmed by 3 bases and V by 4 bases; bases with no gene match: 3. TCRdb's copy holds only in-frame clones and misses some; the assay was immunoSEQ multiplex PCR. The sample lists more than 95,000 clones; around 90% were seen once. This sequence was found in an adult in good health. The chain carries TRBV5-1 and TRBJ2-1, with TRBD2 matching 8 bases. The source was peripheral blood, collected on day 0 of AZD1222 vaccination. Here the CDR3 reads CASSPTSGYNEQFF. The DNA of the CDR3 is TGCGCCAGCAGCCCAACTAGCGGCTACAATGAGCAGTTCTTC. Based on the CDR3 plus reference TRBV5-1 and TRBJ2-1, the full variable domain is KAGVTQTPRYLIKTRGQQVTLSCSPISGHRSVSWYQQTPGQGLQFLFEYFSETQRNKGNFPGRFSGRQFSNSRSEMNVSTLELGDSALYLCASSPTSGYNEQFFGPGTRLTVL.